Listed here is a single T cell receptor beta chain. This clone was found once. It lacks a known antigen. The input lacks base qualities; no much larger clone sits a single base away. This record comes from a study of memory CD4+ T cells and cytomegalovirus serostatus (dated by TCRdb to about 2019). As for the study more broadly: The cohort comprised around 35 healthy Belgian adults, 9 CMV seropositive and 24 CMV seronegative. To replicate a published TCR-based CMV serostatus classifier, the study sequenced CD4+ memory TCRbeta repertoires from a Belgian cohort whose cytomegalovirus serostatus was known. Study-wide findings and limitations: A median bootstrapped AUC of almost 0.96 with a 95% CI of 0.76-1.00 was achieved on the Belgian cohort by the original-framework classifier. The results were interpreted as suggesting that the CMV-associated TCR signature is mostly present in the CD4+ memory repertoire. Of 164 previously reported CMV-associated TCRbeta sequences, some 73 appeared in the CD4+ memory repertoires, each in one to five individuals. Only CD4+CD45RO+ memory cells were sequenced, in contrast to the original study, in which naive and memory CD4+ and CD8+ populations were covered. CMV serostatus prediction reached a median bootstrapped AUC of roughly 0.96 with the original framework and around 0.91 with a US-trained random forest.

Reading the germline V gene (reference sequence) gives CDR1 SGHNT and CDR2 YYREEE. At the junction V is shortened by 0 bases and J by 2 bases, with 18 bases in between. The CDR3 runs 18 residues from the cysteine to the phenylalanine. Only the CDR3 DNA is retained, 54 bases long and in frame from the first base. Genomic DNA was extracted from sorted cells with the Quick-DNA Microprep Kit. TCRbeta DNA was amplified with the immunoSEQ hsTCRbeta kit following the manufacturer's protocol. An Illumina MiSeq instrument was used to sequence the TCRbeta libraries. In the source study's methods: After out-of-frame sequences were removed, 2 million to 2.5 million distinct TCRbeta sequences remained, averaging around 66,000 per individual. Two values were used to score each individual: the count of about 160 previously reported CMV-associated TCRbeta sequences and the total count of productive distinct TCRbeta sequences. A beta-binomial model was reimplemented in Python, and scikit-learn random forests with default parameters were trained on data from the US cohort. On the Belgian cohort, classifier performance was reported as the median AUC, along with percentile confidence intervals, across 10,000 bootstrap iterations. In its TCRdb copy, this immuneACCESS table keeps in-frame sequences only and misses some clones. Where compared with another copy, unresolved V genes explain less than half of these, and the others have no known cause. The V and J calls and clone size are taken from that table; D and trimming were inferred from the DNA. The sample table lists tens of thousands of clones, less than 85% of them with a count of one. The ten largest clones add up to roughly 2% of the sample.

Single viable CD3+CD4+CD8-CD45RO+ cells were sorted as memory CD4+ T cells on a FACSAria II. CMV serostatus was determined with a Roche Elecsys assay detecting serum IgG against CMV pp150, pp28, p38 and p52. After thawing, total CD4+ T cells were enriched by positive selection with CD4 magnetic microbeads. The samples came from a separate study whose specific focus was interrogating the CD4+ T cell memory repertoire. Following standard operating procedures, peripheral blood mononuclear cells were isolated and cryopreserved, while serum was kept at -80 degrees C. CD3-PerCP (BW264/56), CD4-APC (RPA-T4), CD45RO-PE (UCHT1) and CD8-Pacific Orange (3B5) antibodies were used for staining, and non-viable cells were excluded with Sytox blue.

This TCR came from an adult in good health and CMV-seronegative. The chain is encoded by TRBV5-4 joined to TRBJ2-1; possibly the D gene is TRBD2, per 7 matching bases. Sequencing was done on a sample of memory CD4+ T cells from blood. The CDR3 has the sequence CASSLVGGGQTTYNEQFF. The sequence in DNA is TGTGCCAGCAGCTTGGTAGGCGGGGGCCAAACTACCTACAATGAGCAGTTCTTC.